Following are 25 T cell receptor beta chains from one sample sequenced in a study of neurological immune-mediated disorders. Each CDR3 protein is one row after TCRdb ran MiXCR on the 5' RACE reads. The repertoire holds under 90,000 distinct CDR3 sequences, with around 3.6% as singletons. The sample consisted of PBMCs. The receptors were gathered from a woman aged 45 to 65 with multiple sclerosis.

This clonotype was detected ten times or more. The J gene is TRBJ2-7, the V gene TRBV5-5; D is unclear. There are 12 residues in the CDR3. Trimming stripped 2 bases from V and 7 bases from J, with 10 bases between. The germline CDR1 and CDR2 sequences are SGHKS and YYEKEE (reference sequence). CDR3: CASSFKVEEQYF. CDR3 in DNA: TGTGCCAGCAGCTTCAAGGTCGAGGAGCAGTACTTC.

The chain joins TRBV6-2 or TRBV6-3 to TRBJ2-5; tentative D call: TRBD2 (5 bases). The length of the CDR3 is 14 residues. The germline CDR1 and CDR2 sequences are MNHEY and SVGEGT. Trimming cost V 5 bases and J 5 bases, with 15 bases left between them. CDR3 nucleotide sequence: TGTGCCAGCAGTCAAATAGGGAGCTGGGAGACCCAGTACTTC. This translates into CASSQIGSWETQYF.

This clonotype occurred many times. The gene calls are TRBV12-3 or TRBV12-4 and TRBJ1-5, with D possibly TRBD1 on 5 matching bases. Trimming pared 5 bases from V and 2 bases from J, leaving 10 bases between. There are 14 residues in the CDR3. CDR3 nucleotide sequence: TGTGCCAGCAGTCCCAGGGCTCGCAATCAGCCCCAGCATTTT. This codes for CASSPRARNQPQHF.

This clonotype was counted ten times or more. The chain has TRBV5-1 and TRBJ1-1; 8 nucleotides align to TRBD1. CDR1 is SGHRS and CDR2 is YFSETQ in the germline V gene. The CDR3 runs to 12 residues. Unmatched junction bases numbered 5, after V lost 5 bases and J lost 8 bases. CDR3 coding DNA: TGCGCCAGCAGATCGGGACAGGTGGAAGCTTTCTTT. Translating it yields CASRSGQVEAFF.

Many counts were recorded for this clonotype. V usage is TRBV11-1 and J usage is TRBJ2-1, with D tentatively TRBD2 (6 bases). The length of the CDR3 is 14 residues. The germline V gene has CDR1 SGHAT and CDR2 FQDESV (reference sequence). Trimming removed 8 bases at V and 2 bases at J, with 13 bases between. This CDR3 reads CASGGSGPYNEQFF. In DNA, the CDR3 is TGTGCCAGCGGAGGGTCAGGGCCCTACAATGAGCAGTTCTTC.

The sample holds many counts of this clonotype. The genes are TRBV20-1 and TRBJ2-7; D remains unclear. Germline V gives CDR1 DFQATT, CDR2 SNEGSKA (reference sequence). V was trimmed by 1 base and J by 3 bases, leaving 13 bases between them. The CDR3 length is 14 residues. The CDR3: CSARVASANYEQYF. The CDR3 DNA sequence: TGCAGTGCTAGAGTCGCGTCAGCCAACTACGAGCAGTACTTC.

Ten or more counts support this clonotype. This chain connects TRBV14 to TRBJ1-6; perhaps TRBD1 as D (6 bases). Germline V gene data show CDR1 as SGHDN and CDR2 as FVKESK. CDR3 length equals 17 residues. The V end was cut by 4 bases, the J end by 4 bases, with 17 bases between. The CDR3 sequence is CASSREQGWNYNSPLHF. Here the CDR3 DNA reads TGTGCCAGCAGCCGGGAGCAGGGGTGGAATTATAATTCACCCCTCCACTTT.

The CDR3, as DNA: TGTGCCAGCAGTCCGACAGTATCTGAGGGCTACACCTTC. Translation gives CASSPTVSEGYTF. The chain couples TRBV28 to TRBJ1-2; TRBD1 is a possible D gene (5 bases). The ends were cut back, 5 bases at V and 8 bases at J, with 15 bases in the middle. This CDR3 is 13 amino acids long. Germline V gene sequence: CDR1 MDHEN, CDR2 SYDVKM.

V gene TRBV7-2 combines with J gene TRBJ2-2, with D perhaps TRBD1 (6 bases). Germline V lookup: CDR1 SGHTA, CDR2 FQGNSA. This CDR3 comprises 13 residues. V gave up 6 bases and J gave up 5 bases, with 10 bases separating them. Written as DNA, the CDR3 is TGTGCCAGCAGGTTAACAGGGACCGGGGAGCTGTTTTTT. It specifies CASRLTGTGELFF.

This clonotype was seen repeatedly, ten times or more. The chain couples TRBV5-1 to TRBJ1-2; 8 bases map to TRBD1. The CDR3 spans 13 residues. Germline V lookup: CDR1 SGHRS, CDR2 YFSETQ. V shed 0 bases and J 8 bases; nucleotides not matched to a gene: 3. This CDR3 reads CASSLARGQGYTF. The CDR3 DNA reads as TGCGCCAGCAGCTTGGCCAGGGGGCAAGGCTACACCTTC.

This clonotype was observed at least ten times. The gene calls are TRBV5-1 and TRBJ1-3, with D uncertain. Trimming stripped 4 bases from V and 4 bases from J, with 18 bases between. CDR1 and CDR2 (germline): SGHRS, YFSETQ. The CDR3 consists of 16 residues. CDR3 sequence reads: CASSPRTSAAGNTIYF. As DNA, the CDR3 is TGCGCCAGCAGCCCTAGGACTTCCGCAGCAGGAAACACCATATATTTT.

This clonotype was picked up many times. One end of the junction fails to match germline, which may point to a read error. The chain couples TRBV5-1 to TRBJ2-1; maybe TRBD1 (5 bases). Looked up from germline, CDR1 is SGHRS and CDR2 is YFSETQ. This CDR3 has 15 amino acids. The CDR3 is CASSLETENYNEQFF. CDR3 DNA sequence: TGCGCCAGCAGTTTGGAGACAGAAAATTACAATGAGCAGTTCTTC.

V usage is TRBV18 and J usage is TRBJ2-1; no definite D call. The length of the CDR3 is 13 residues. V lost 3 bases, J lost 8 bases, and 11 bases lay in between. Germline V CDR1 and CDR2: KGHSH, LQKENI. CDR3 residues: CASSPGLLDEQFF. CDR3 nucleotide sequence: TGTGCCAGCTCACCGGGTCTACTGGATGAGCAGTTCTTC.

This clonotype has a count of ten or more. This sequence joins TRBV7-2 and TRBJ2-3; D is ambiguous. CDR3 length: 14 residues. CDR1 SGHTA and CDR2 FQGNSA come from the germline V gene. Trimming pared 2 bases from V and 3 bases from J, leaving 9 bases between. DNA for the CDR3: TGTGCCAGCAGCTTAAGGCCCCCAACAGATACGCAGTATTTT. It translates to CASSLRPPTDTQYF.

Ten or more counts support this clonotype. This chain's CDR3 is CASSQTQGYEQYF. CDR3 in DNA: TGCGCCAGCAGCCAAACCCAAGGCTACGAGCAGTACTTC. The chain combines TRBV4-3 with TRBJ2-7; no clear D gene. Germline CDR1 reads LGHNA; CDR2 reads YSLEER. There are 13 residues in the CDR3. Deletions cut 2 bases from V and 3 bases from J, with 8 bases between.

Ten or more counts support this clonotype. The chain combines TRBV5-1 with TRBJ2-3; 11 positions match TRBD1. The CDR3 runs 15 residues. Trimming cost V 4 bases and J 4 bases; bases outside gene matches: 5. Germline CDR1 reads SGHRS; CDR2 reads YFSETQ. CDR3 protein: CASSPGTGGPDTQYF. The CDR3 DNA follows: TGCGCCAGCAGCCCCGGGACAGGGGGTCCAGATACGCAGTATTTT.

Comments on this clonotype: A much larger clone is a single base away; this may be a read error. The rearrangement joins TRBV6-5 to TRBJ2-7; tentatively, D is TRBD2 (5 bases). Germline assignment: CDR1 MNHEY and CDR2 SVGAGI. This CDR3 is 12 amino acids long. V was shortened by 6 bases and J by 8 bases, with 14 bases between the two germline ends. CDR3: CASSPSTGKQYF. Here the CDR3 DNA reads TGTGCCAGCAGCCCATCTACGGGAAAGCAGTACTTC.

This clonotype was seen at least ten times. DNA for the CDR3: TGTGCCAGCAGCCAAGATCGGAGGGGGCGAGAGACCCAGTACTTC. Its translation: CASSQDRRGRETQYF. The chain combines TRBV3-1 with TRBJ2-5; TRBD1 is a possible D gene (7 bases). CDR3 length: 15 residues. V was cut by 0 bases and J by 4 bases, with 12 bases left in between. Germline values: CDR1 LGHDT, CDR2 YNNKEL (reference sequence).

This clonotype was found many times. V is TRBV28 and J is TRBJ2-7; D is perhaps TRBD1 (5 bases). The CDR3 covers 14 residues. Looked up from germline, CDR1 is MDHEN and CDR2 is SYDVKM. The ends were cut back, 5 bases at V and 0 bases at J, with 11 bases in the middle. CDR3 DNA sequence: TGTGCCAGCAGTCAAGACAGAATCTCCTACGAGCAGTACTTC. Residues: CASSQDRISYEQYF.

In this sample, this clonotype turned up a few times. The rearrangement links TRBV29-1 to TRBJ2-3; 9 nucleotides line up with TRBD2. Germline CDR1 is SQVTM and CDR2 is ANQGSEA. This CDR3 is built from 11 residues. In DNA form, the CDR3 reads TGCAGGGCGGGGGGGTCAGATACGCAGTATTTT. It encodes CRAGGSDTQYF.

This clonotype was counted at least ten times. The chain is built from TRBV9 and TRBJ2-1; D is unresolved. The CDR3 is 13 amino acids. With 4 bases removed from V and 5 bases from J, the gap between germline ends came to 10 bases. CDR1 is SGDLS, CDR2 YYNGEE, per germline. The CDR3, as DNA: TGTGCCAGCAGCACCCGTACCCACAATGAGCAGTTCTTC. This translates into CASSTRTHNEQFF.

At least ten counts were recorded for this clonotype. The V and J genes are TRBV5-1 and TRBJ2-2; possibly TRBD1 for D (6 bases). The V gene lost 9 bases and the J gene lost 0 bases, with 18 bases spanning the gap. The CDR3 loop spans 16 amino acids. Germline loops: CDR1 SGHRS, CDR2 YFSETQ. The CDR3 region is CATSQGNPANTGELFF. The CDR3 coding sequence is TGCGCCACCTCACAGGGTAACCCAGCGAACACCGGGGAGCTGTTTTTT.

There are many counts of this clonotype. The chain uses TRBV7-2 and TRBJ1-1; 8 bases agree with TRBD1. After removal of 5 bases from V and 5 bases from J, the junction contained 10 bases not matched to a gene. Germline V gives CDR1 SGHTA, CDR2 FQGNSA. The CDR3 is made up of 15 amino acids. CDR3 sequence reads: CASSPPGGAGTEAFF. DNA for the CDR3: TGTGCCAGCAGCCCACCAGGGGGCGCGGGTACTGAAGCTTTCTTT.

Ten or more counts support this clonotype. The chain recombines TRBV5-1 with TRBJ2-1, with 9 bases that match TRBD1. CDR1 SGHRS and CDR2 YFSETQ come from the germline V gene. Germline trimming cut 4 bases from V and 15 bases from J; bases unmatched to any gene: 8. The length of the CDR3 is 12 residues. The CDR3 sequence: CASSGTGTGLFF. The CDR3 nucleotides are TGCGCCAGCAGCGGAACCGGGACAGGGCTGTTCTTC. The full variable domain, completed using reference TRBV5-1 and TRBJ2-1, is KAGVTQTPRYLIKTRGQQVTLSCSPISGHRSVSWYQQTPGQGLQFLFEYFSETQRNKGNFPGRFSGRQFSNSRSEMNVSTLELGDSALYLCASSGTGTGLFFGPGTRLTVL.

The sample holds many counts of this clonotype. In DNA form, the CDR3 reads TGTGCCAGTACAGGGTACCACAATCAGCCCCAGCATTTT. Translating it yields CASTGYHNQPQHF. V and J are TRBV2 and TRBJ1-5; weak D call: TRBD1 (6 bases). This CDR3 has 13 residues. Germline V CDR1 and CDR2: SNHLY, FYNNEI. The V end lost 9 bases, the J end lost 3 bases, and 12 bases lay between the germline ends.